Sequencing of this T cell receptor beta chain was carried out in a study of identical twins. Study-level results: Fewer insertions were carried by abundant cord blood beta clonotypes, but none was seen in memory repertoires. Compared with unrelated sharing, twin-shared out-of-frame alpha sequences had more low-probability sequences.

A universal primer site arose from template switching, and cDNA bore unique molecular identifiers. TCRdb called the 5' RACE reads again in MiXCR, with one record for every CDR3 protein. Counted here are around 240,000 distinct CDR3 sequences, roughly a tenth occurring once; the ten biggest clones make up 10%. There are a few counts of this clonotype. Its antigen is not identified. Trimming cost V 4 bases and J 5 bases; bases outside gene matches: 24. The CDR3 runs 20 residues. Germline CDR1 is LGHDT and CDR2 is YNNKEL (reference sequence). Sequenced sample: memory T cells sorted from blood. The chain recombines TRBV3-1 with TRBJ2-5, with TRBD2 matching over 8 bases. The clonotype comes from a man over 45 in good health. The chain's CDR3 is CASSRSGGRAIVASVETQYF. CDR3 nucleotide sequence: TGTGCCAGCAGCCGATCGGGGGGGCGCGCGATCGTAGCGTCGGTGGAGACCCAGTACTTC.